At least ten counts were recorded for the clone carrying this T cell receptor (beta chain). Germline V gene data show CDR1 as SGHNT and CDR2 as YYREEE (reference sequence). This CDR3 contains 15 residues. V was clipped by 4 bases and J by 0 bases, with 8 bases between them. As processed by the authors: Reference gene primer amplification gave estimated nucleated cell counts. Data came from immunoSEQ multiplex PCR; TCRdb stores just in-frame clones and leaves some out. From that table come the V and J calls and clone size; the DNA was used to work out D and trimming. The data hold roughly 110,000 clones, with approximately 80% observed a single time. This specimen comes from a study of blood T cell repertoires in COVID-19. Study as a whole: From the United States, Italy and Spain came samples of acute and convalescent COVID-19.

This clonotype was sampled from a woman aged 60 to 75 with acute or convalescent COVID-19. The rearrangement uses TRBV5-4 and TRBJ2-6; a possible D gene is TRBD1 (6 bases). The sequenced sample consisted of peripheral blood. CDR3 amino acids: CASSVQGSGANVLTF. In nucleotides, the CDR3 is TGTGCCAGCAGCGTACAGGGCTCTGGGGCCAACGTCCTGACTTTC.